Shown below are 14 T cell receptor beta chains from a single sample sequenced in a study of cytomegalovirus exposure and HLA in healthy donors. Use of 60 Vbeta and 13 Jbeta primers characterized the PCR. TCRdb's copy holds only in-frame clones and misses some; the assay was immunoSEQ multiplex PCR. The listing contains under 95,000 clones. Material for sequencing was PBMCs. These receptor sequences come from a man aged 45 to 65 in good health and CMV-seronegative.

The rearrangement uses TRBV2 and TRBJ2-3; 9 bases line up with TRBD1. The CDR3 spans 17 residues. Germline trimming cut 9 bases from V and 2 bases from J; bases unmatched to any gene: 15. CDR1 is SNHLY and CDR2 is FYNNEI in the germline V gene. The CDR3 sequence: CASKSLLGQGNTDTQYF. CDR3 DNA: TGTGCCAGTAAGAGCCTACTAGGACAGGGGAACACAGATACGCAGTATTTT.

The CDR3, as DNA: TGTGCCAGTAGTATGAGCAGCGCAACTAATGAAAAACTGTTTTTT. Amino acid sequence: CASSMSSATNEKLFF. V and J are TRBV19 and TRBJ1-4; D is unresolved. The CDR3 runs 15 residues. The V and J ends lost 3 bases and 0 bases respectively, with 8 bases between them. CDR1 is LNHDA, CDR2 SQIVND, per germline (reference sequence).

V usage is TRBV28 and J usage is TRBJ2-1; no reliable D call. This CDR3 is built from 14 residues. Trimming took off 5 bases at V and 7 bases at J, with 15 bases between the two ends. Germline CDR1 MDHEN, CDR2 SYDVKM. CDR3 residues: CASSPQTYPNEQFF. CDR3 in DNA: TGTGCCAGCAGTCCGCAAACCTACCCAAATGAGCAGTTCTTC. Using reference TRBV28 and TRBJ2-1 for the parts outside the CDR3, the full variable domain is DVKVTQSSRYLVKRTGEKVFLECVQDMDHENMFWYRQDPGLGLRLIYFSYDVKMKEKGDIPEGYSVSREKKERFSLILESASTNQTSMYLCASSPQTYPNEQFFGPGTRLTVL.

The chain joins TRBV2 to TRBJ1-6; a possible D gene is TRBD1 (6 bases). The CDR3 runs 14 residues. Germline V gives CDR1 SNHLY, CDR2 FYNNEI. The V and J ends lost 7 bases and 9 bases respectively, with 16 bases between them. The CDR3 nucleotides are TGTGCCAGCATTGGGGGCATAGTAGGTTCACCCCTCCACTTT. Protein: CASIGGIVGSPLHF. The full variable domain, with the rest looked up from reference TRBV2 and TRBJ1-6, is EPEVTQTPSHQVTQMGQEVILRCVPISNHLYFYWYRQILGQKVEFLVSFYNNEISEKSEIFDDQFSVERPDGSNFTLKIRSTKLEDSAMYFCASIGGIVGSPLHFGNGTRLTVT.

The V and J genes are TRBV7-9 and TRBJ2-7; 10 nucleotides line up with TRBD1. Germline V CDR1 and CDR2: SEHNR, FQNEAQ (reference sequence). This CDR3 is 14 amino acids long. Trimming removed 6 bases from V and 2 bases from J; junction bases left unmatched: 4. CDR3 coding DNA: TGTGCCAGCAGGGGACAGGGGAGCGCCTACGAGCAGTACTTC. As protein: CASRGQGSAYEQYF.

J is TRBJ2-5 and V is TRBV28; 14 bases match TRBD2. Germline CDR1 and CDR2: MDHEN and SYDVKM. The CDR3 has 17 residues. V shed 6 bases and J 1 base; nucleotides not matched to a gene: 7. CDR3 loop: CASSQGLAGDPQETQYF. CDR3 nucleotides: TGTGCCAGCAGCCAGGGACTAGCGGGGGACCCCCAAGAGACCCAGTACTTC.

The chain has TRBV7-9 and TRBJ2-7; 9 nucleotides agree with TRBD2. The CDR3 has 15 amino acids. The germline V gene has CDR1 SEHNR and CDR2 FQNEAQ (reference sequence). V was clipped by 3 bases and J by 4 bases; unmatched bases: 7. The DNA of the CDR3 is TGTGCCAGCAGCTTCGTGCTAGCGGGGAGGTACGAGCAGTACTTC. Translated, it gives CASSFVLAGRYEQYF.

CDR3 loop: CASSPGQGDSPLHF. CDR3 bases: TGTGCCAGCAGTCCGGGACAGGGAGACTCACCCCTCCACTTT. The chain recombines TRBV28 with TRBJ1-6; TRBD1 agrees at 9 bases. Germline V gene data show CDR1 as MDHEN and CDR2 as SYDVKM. V dropped 5 bases and J dropped 10; count of bases not matched to a gene: 6. The CDR3 has 14 amino acids.

The CDR3 nucleotides read TGTGCCAGCAGCCAAGGCGGAGGGTCTCCTGAAAAACTGTTTTTT. Its protein is CASSQGGGSPEKLFF. The J gene is TRBJ1-4, the V gene TRBV4-2; D unclear. V was trimmed by 1 base and J by 7 bases, leaving 13 bases between them. The CDR3 length is 15 residues. Germline V gene data show CDR1 as LGHNA and CDR2 as YNFKEQ.

J is TRBJ2-2 and V is TRBV7-6; D might be TRBD1 (5 bases). V was shortened by 1 base and J by 4 bases, with 7 bases between the two germline ends. This CDR3 contains 14 residues. CDR1 is SGHVS, CDR2 FNYEAQ, per germline. The CDR3 is CASSLGQSTGELFF. In DNA form, the CDR3 reads TGTGCCAGCAGCTTAGGACAGAGCACCGGGGAGCTGTTTTTT.

J is TRBJ1-3 and V is TRBV9; 7 bases are shared with TRBD1. CDR3 length equals 16 residues. In germline, CDR1 is SGDLS, CDR2 YYNGEE. Trimming cost V 4 bases and J 1 base; bases outside gene matches: 8. The CDR3 sequence: CASSHGQVESGNTIYF. CDR3 DNA sequence: TGTGCCAGCAGCCACGGACAGGTGGAGTCTGGAAACACCATATATTTT.

This sequence joins TRBV5-1 and TRBJ2-1; 9 bases fit TRBD2. This CDR3 region has 15 residues. CDR1 is SGHRS and CDR2 is YFSETQ in the germline V gene. V trimming: 4 bases; J trimming: 9 bases; junction bases outside the gene matches: 11. The CDR3 reads CASSEGAGGTSEQFF. CDR3 nucleotide sequence: TGCGCCAGCAGCGAGGGAGCGGGGGGTACAAGTGAGCAGTTCTTC.

The rearrangement links TRBV5-5 to TRBJ1-5; D is uncertain. Germline CDR1 and CDR2: SGHKS and YYEKEE (reference sequence). V was trimmed by 3 bases and J by 0 bases, leaving 13 bases between them. The CDR3 runs 16 residues. The CDR3 DNA follows: TGTGCCAGCAGCTCCGCTCCGGGAGATAGCAATCAGCCCCAGCATTTT. Protein sequence: CASSSAPGDSNQPQHF.

This chain uses TRBV28 with TRBJ2-2; D might be TRBD2 (6 bases). Between the trimmed V and J ends, which lost 2 bases and 1 base, there was a span of 20 bases. CDR3 length: 19 amino acids. Germline CDR1 and CDR2: MDHEN and SYDVKM. DNA for the CDR3: TGTGCCAGCAGTTTAACCCCGGAGGGTGGCGCGCTGAACACCGGGGAGCTGTTTTTT. It is translated as CASSLTPEGGALNTGELFF.